This T cell receptor (beta chain) is drawn from a study of cytomegalovirus exposure and HLA in healthy donors. Details on this clone: What it binds is unknown.

Amplification used 60 Vbeta primers and 13 Jbeta primers. Using immunoSEQ multiplex PCR, the repertoire was profiled, and TCRdb retains in-frame clones only, with some absent. The sample holds about 130,000 clones; more than 75% are singletons and the top ten take more than 4%. Study-wide results and caveats: Beyond CMV serostatus, there was no information to go on about immune exposure.

J was trimmed by 7 bases and V by 3 bases; bases with no gene match: 11. The CDR3 is made up of 16 amino acids. The V gene's germline CDR1 is MNHEY and CDR2 SMNVEV (reference sequence). This sequence was found in a woman between 25 and 40 years old in good health and CMV-seronegative. The chain employs TRBV27 and TRBJ1-4; TRBD1 matches at 7 bases. Sequenced: PBMCs. Written as DNA, the CDR3 is TGTGCCAGCAGTTTCCAAGCTCCCTACAGGGGTGAAAAACTGTTTTTT. It codes for CASSFQAPYRGEKLFF.